The 27 T cell receptor beta chains given below trace back to one sample, sequenced in a study of blood T cell repertoires in COVID-19. Assay: immunoSEQ multiplex PCR; the TCRdb copy retains only in-frame clones and omits some. The table has about 60,000 clones, roughly 74% seen once; the top ten hold roughly 27%. The sample consisted of peripheral blood. These receptors were collected from a human donor in a cohort sampled during active COVID-19.

CDR3 DNA sequence: TGTGCCAGCAGCCCCCTCGGACAGGGCACAGAGACCCAGTACTTC. The encoded protein is CASSPLGQGTETQYF. This chain uses TRBV6-6 with TRBJ2-5, with TRBD1 matching 8 bases. CDR3 length: 15 amino acids. The germline V gene has CDR1 MNHNY and CDR2 SVGAGI (reference sequence). Trimming removed 6 bases from V and 4 bases from J; junction bases left unmatched: 10.

This clone appeared many times. This chain connects TRBV6-4 to TRBJ2-1; D ambiguous. Germline loops: CDR1 MRHNA, CDR2 SNTAGT. Trimming stripped 4 bases from V and 8 bases from J, with 18 bases between. This CDR3 contains 15 residues. The CDR3, as DNA: TGTGCCAGCAGTGGACTTTCCCGATCCTTAGATGAGCAGTTCTTC. This sequence encodes CASSGLSRSLDEQFF.

The chain combines TRBV6-1 with TRBJ1-5; 10 bases match TRBD1. Germline V CDR1 and CDR2: MNHNS, SASEGT. The CDR3 spans 16 residues. The J segment lost 6 bases and the V segment lost 2 bases, leaving 7 bases of the junction unmatched. CDR3 protein: CASSETGQGWIQPQHF. DNA for the CDR3: TGTGCCAGCAGTGAAACGGGACAGGGGTGGATTCAGCCCCAGCATTTT.

The chain employs TRBV4-1 and TRBJ2-5, with a weak D call TRBD2 (5 bases). The ends were cut back, 1 base at V and 2 bases at J, with 14 bases in the middle. This CDR3 region has 16 residues. The germline CDR1 and CDR2 sequences are MGHRA and YSYEKL. The CDR3, as DNA: TGCGCCAGCAGCCAAGGAAAGTGGACTTTGCAAGAGACCCAGTACTTC. Its protein is CASSQGKWTLQETQYF.

This clone was seen more than once but under ten times. V usage is TRBV7-3 and J usage is TRBJ2-1, with TRBD1 matching over 10 bases. Trimming took 1 base from V and 4 from J; bases not matched to a gene: 19. The CDR3 runs 21 residues. Per the germline V gene, CDR1 is SGHTA and CDR2 is FQGTGA. CDR3 residues: CASSLKTGTGVATGKYNEQFF. The CDR3 nucleotides are TGTGCCAGCAGCTTAAAGACCGGGACAGGGGTAGCGACGGGGAAATACAATGAGCAGTTCTTC.

This rearrangement joins TRBV5-1 to TRBJ2-5; D might be TRBD1 (7 bases). This CDR3 region has 14 residues. Trimming removed 4 bases at V and 2 bases at J, with 12 bases between. CDR1 is SGHRS, CDR2 YFSETQ, per germline. The CDR3 sequence: CASSGGTVQETQYF. For the CDR3, the DNA is TGCGCCAGCAGCGGGGGGACAGTACAAGAGACCCAGTACTTC.

The rearrangement links TRBV4-1 to TRBJ1-1; unclear D gene. This CDR3 spans 16 amino acids. Germline V CDR1 and CDR2: MGHRA, YSYEKL. The germline V and J ends were trimmed by 3 bases and 5 bases, with 19 bases remaining between them. The CDR3 DNA follows: TGCGCCAGCAGCCAGCCCACGGCAAGGAGCCTAACTGAAGCTTTCTTT. Translation gives CASSQPTARSLTEAFF.

V gene TRBV28 combines with J gene TRBJ1-1; TRBD1 might be the D (5 bases). V lost 3 bases and J 4 bases, leaving 12 bases between the germline ends. The CDR3 covers 14 residues. Germline CDR1 reads MDHEN; CDR2 reads SYDVKM. The CDR3 DNA reads TGTGCCAGCAGTTTGGCAGGGAAAGTCACTGAAGCTTTCTTT. Its translation is CASSLAGKVTEAFF.

This chain connects TRBV5-1 to TRBJ1-6, with 9 bases lining up with TRBD1. The CDR3 loop spans 16 amino acids. V shed 1 base, J shed 10 bases, and the junction held 9 bases outside the gene matches. Germline V gene data show CDR1 as SGHRS and CDR2 as YFSETQ. CDR3 loop: CASSLHPRTGESPLHF. The CDR3 DNA reads as TGCGCCAGCAGCTTGCATCCCAGGACAGGGGAATCACCCCTCCACTTT.

The DNA of the CDR3 is TGTGCCAGCAGCTTATTCCATTGGACAGGGCAAGAGACCCAGTACTTC. Protein: CASSLFHWTGQETQYF. V is TRBV7-9 and J is TRBJ2-5, with 8 positions matching TRBD1. The ends lost 2 bases at V and 2 bases at J; junction bases unmatched: 7. CDR3 length: 16 residues. Looked up from germline, CDR1 is SEHNR and CDR2 is FQNEAQ (reference sequence).

This clone turned up a few times. The chain combines TRBV3-1 (or the pseudogene TRBV3-2) with TRBJ2-3, with D perhaps matching TRBD1 (5 bases). V was cut by 6 bases and J by 0 bases, with 13 bases left in between. The CDR3 consists of 15 residues. Germline V gives CDR1 LGHDT, CDR2 YNNKEL (reference sequence). CDR3: CASSPSGSSTDTQYF. CDR3 in DNA: TGTGCCAGCAGTCCTTCAGGGTCTAGCACAGATACGCAGTATTTT.

The rearrangement uses TRBV2 and TRBJ2-2, with D perhaps matching TRBD2 (5 bases). Trimming took off 6 bases at V and 0 bases at J, with 8 bases between the two ends. Germline V lookup: CDR1 SNHLY, CDR2 FYNNEI. CDR3 length equals 14 residues. The CDR3 DNA reads as TGTGCCAGCAGGGCCGGGACGAACACCGGGGAGCTGTTTTTT. It specifies CASRAGTNTGELFF.

This clone was observed a single time. The V gene is TRBV5-6, the J gene TRBJ1-2; D uncertain. The CDR3 covers 12 residues. Germline V gene sequence: CDR1 SGHDT, CDR2 YYEEEE. Trimming cost V 0 bases and J 8 bases, with 8 bases left between them. For the CDR3, the DNA is TGTGCCAGCAGCTTGGGGGCGAGAGGCTACACCTTC. It specifies CASSLGARGYTF.

The count of this clone is one. The chain's CDR3 is CASEGQGYEQYF. Written as DNA, the CDR3 is TGTGCCAGTGAGGGACAGGGCTACGAGCAGTACTTC. V gene TRBV2 combines with J gene TRBJ2-7; TRBD1 aligns across 9 bases. CDR1 is SNHLY, CDR2 FYNNEI, per germline. The CDR3 sequence is 12 residues long. V gave up 9 bases and J gave up 3 bases; unmatched junction bases: 3.

The CDR3 DNA follows: TGTGCCAGCAGCCGACCTAGACCAGTCTACGAGCAGTACTTC. As protein: CASSRPRPVYEQYF. The genes are TRBV3-1 (or the pseudogene TRBV3-2) and TRBJ2-7; D ambiguous. Germline V gene data show CDR1 as LGHDT and CDR2 as YNNKEL (reference sequence). This CDR3 spans 14 amino acids. The ends were cut back, 4 bases at V and 3 bases at J, with 13 bases in the middle.

This chain links TRBV6-2 or TRBV6-3 with TRBJ1-1; D unclear. This CDR3 spans 18 amino acids. Trimming pared 2 bases from V and 7 bases from J, leaving 26 bases between. Germline V lookup: CDR1 MNHEY, CDR2 SVGEGT. The CDR3 coding sequence is TGTGCCAGCAGTTACATCTCTGGGGAGGAGGAGGCGGAACTTGAAGCTTTCTTT. It codes for CASSYISGEEEAELEAFF.

This clone showed up just a few times. V gene TRBV3-1 (or the pseudogene TRBV3-2) combines with J gene TRBJ1-2; tentatively, D is TRBD1 (5 bases). CDR3 length: 12 residues. V gave up 5 bases and J gave up 8 bases, with 12 bases separating them. The germline gives CDR1 LGHDT, CDR2 YNNKEL (reference sequence). CDR3: CASSFQGRGYTF. The CDR3 bases are TGTGCCAGCAGCTTTCAGGGTCGGGGCTACACCTTC.

The CDR3 region has the DNA TGTGCCAGCAGCCATGCTAGCGGGGGGGGCGGGAAGACCCAGTACTTC. This codes for CASSHASGGGGKTQYF. V is TRBV7-2 and J is TRBJ2-5; 12 nucleotides line up with TRBD2. The CDR3 contains 16 residues. Unmatched junction bases numbered 10, after V lost 5 bases and J lost 6 bases. CDR1 and CDR2 (germline): SGHTA, FQGNSA.

The chain combines TRBV28 with TRBJ1-2, with a weak D call TRBD1 (6 bases). Trimming cost V 6 bases and J 0 bases, with 14 bases left between them. Germline V lookup: CDR1 MDHEN, CDR2 SYDVKM. CDR3 length equals 15 residues. The CDR3 nucleotides read TGTGCCAGCAGCGGACAGTTCCAAACTAACTATGGCTACACCTTC. The encoded protein is CASSGQFQTNYGYTF.

The chain carries TRBV23-1 and TRBJ1-4; the match to TRBD1 covers 12 bases. TRBV23-1 is labeled an ORF, and its function is uncertain. This CDR3 region has 22 residues. The ends lost 0 bases at V and 6 bases at J; junction bases unmatched: 20. The CDR3 region has the DNA TGCGCCAGCAGTCAATCAGCCCGTTTTAAGGGACAGGGGGCTTATCGTCATGAAAAACTGTTTTTT. This gives the protein CASSQSARFKGQGAYRHEKLFF.

The rearrangement uses TRBV6-6 and TRBJ2-3; TRBD2 aligns across 7 bases. The junction had 11 bases not matched to a gene; V was cut back by 9 bases and J by 5 bases. This CDR3 is 14 amino acids long. Germline-derived CDR1 and CDR2 are MNHNY and SVGAGI (reference sequence). The CDR3 bases are TGTGCCAGTCGGGGAGGGGTGGGAAAAGATACGCAGTATTTT. This encodes CASRGGVGKDTQYF.

The rearrangement links TRBV11-2 to TRBJ2-1; 8 bases are a match to TRBD2. Germline loops: CDR1 SGHAT, CDR2 FQNNGV. The CDR3 covers 15 residues. With V trimmed by 3 bases and J by 6 bases, 7 bases remained unmatched. Here the CDR3 DNA reads TGTGCCAGCAGCTTCTCGCGGGGGGCCATCAATGAGCAGTTCTTC. The encoded protein is CASSFSRGAINEQFF.

This clone was detected only once. CDR3 DNA: TGTGCCAGCAGTCCGGGACTCCAAGAGACCCAGTACTTC. This encodes CASSPGLQETQYF. The V gene is TRBV2, the J gene TRBJ2-5, with a weak D call TRBD2 (6 bases). The V gene's germline CDR1 is SNHLY and CDR2 FYNNEI. The V end was cut by 5 bases, the J end by 1 base, with 8 bases between. The CDR3 spans 13 residues.

V is TRBV5-4 and J is TRBJ2-1, with a possible D match to TRBD2 (5 bases). Between the trimmed V and J ends, which lost 4 bases and 2 bases, there was a span of 16 bases. CDR1 SGHNT and CDR2 YYREEE come from the germline V gene (reference sequence). CDR3 length: 16 residues. The CDR3 region has the DNA TGTGCCAGCAGCCCATCAAGCGGAGTACCCTACAATGAGCAGTTCTTC. Its protein product is CASSPSSGVPYNEQFF.

The chain carries TRBV7-6 and TRBJ2-7, with a tentative D call TRBD1 (6 bases). This CDR3 contains 13 residues. Germline assignment: CDR1 SGHVS and CDR2 FNYEAQ. V lost 2 bases, J lost 2 bases, and 7 bases lay in between. The CDR3 sequence: CASSLSGAYEQYF. The CDR3 bases are TGTGCCAGCAGCTTATCAGGGGCCTACGAGCAGTACTTC.

V and J are TRBV4-2 and TRBJ2-7, with 8 bases lining up with TRBD2. V shed 0 bases and J 0 bases; nucleotides not matched to a gene: 4. CDR3 length equals 16 residues. The germline gives CDR1 LGHNA, CDR2 YNFKEQ. This CDR3 reads CASSQDSGASSYEQYF. CDR3 nucleotides: TGTGCCAGCAGCCAAGATAGCGGGGCCTCCTCCTACGAGCAGTACTTC.

This clone was observed a few times. Here the CDR3 reads CSVLGQPRYGYTF. DNA for the CDR3: TGCAGCGTGCTAGGACAGCCTCGATATGGCTACACCTTC. V usage is TRBV29-1 and J usage is TRBJ1-2; possibly TRBD1 for D (6 bases). Germline V gene data show CDR1 as SQVTM and CDR2 as ANQGSEA. Trimming cost V 6 bases and J 5 bases, with 16 bases left between them. The CDR3 loop spans 13 amino acids.